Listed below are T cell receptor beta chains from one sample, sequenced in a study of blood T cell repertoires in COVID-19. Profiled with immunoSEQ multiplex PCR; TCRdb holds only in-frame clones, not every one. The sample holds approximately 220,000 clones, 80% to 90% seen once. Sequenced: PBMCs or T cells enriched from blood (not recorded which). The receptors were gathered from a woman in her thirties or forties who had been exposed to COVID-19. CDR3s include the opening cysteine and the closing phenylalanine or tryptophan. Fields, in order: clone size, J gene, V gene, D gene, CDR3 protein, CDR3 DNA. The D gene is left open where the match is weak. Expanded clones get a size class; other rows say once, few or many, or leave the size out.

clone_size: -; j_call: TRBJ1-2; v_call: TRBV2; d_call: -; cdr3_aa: CASSYREGNYGYTF; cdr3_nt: TGTGCCAGCAGTTACAGGGAGGGGAACTATGGCTACACCTTC
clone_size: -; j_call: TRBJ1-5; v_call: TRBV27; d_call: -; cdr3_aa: CASSPLTPRGNQPQHF; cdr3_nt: TGTGCCAGCAGCCCCCTTACGCCGAGAGGCAATCAGCCCCAGCATTTT
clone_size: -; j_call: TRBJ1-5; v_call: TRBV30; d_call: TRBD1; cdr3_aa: CAWSATRDSHYSNQPQHF; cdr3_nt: TGTGCCTGGAGTGCGACCCGGGACAGCCACTATAGCAATCAGCCCCAGCATTTT
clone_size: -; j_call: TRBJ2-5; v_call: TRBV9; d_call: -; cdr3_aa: CASSASSGGIQETQYF; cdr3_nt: TGTGCCAGCAGCGCATCCTCAGGGGGGATCCAAGAGACCCAGTACTTC
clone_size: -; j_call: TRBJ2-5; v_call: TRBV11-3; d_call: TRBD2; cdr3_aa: CASSLNGGGAVETQYF; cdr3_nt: TGTGCCAGCAGCCTCAACGGCGGGGGGGCGGTAGAGACCCAGTACTTC
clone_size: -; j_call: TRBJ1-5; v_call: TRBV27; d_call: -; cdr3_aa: CASSSRQGNQPQHF; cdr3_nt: TGTGCCAGCAGTTCCCGACAGGGCAATCAGCCCCAGCATTTT
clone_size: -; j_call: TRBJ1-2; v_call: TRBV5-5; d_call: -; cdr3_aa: CASSQTPGIDYGYTF; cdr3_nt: TGTGCCAGCAGCCAAACCCCGGGGATTGACTATGGCTACACCTTC
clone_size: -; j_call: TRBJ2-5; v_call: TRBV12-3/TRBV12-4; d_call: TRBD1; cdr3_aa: CASSGQGEETQYF; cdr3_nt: TGTGCCAGCAGCGGACAGGGAGAAGAGACCCAGTACTTC
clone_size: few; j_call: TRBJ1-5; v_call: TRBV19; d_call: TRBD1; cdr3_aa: CASSIVTGGSNGPQHF; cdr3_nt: TGTGCCAGTAGTATCGTAACAGGGGGTAGCAACGGACCCCAGCATTTT
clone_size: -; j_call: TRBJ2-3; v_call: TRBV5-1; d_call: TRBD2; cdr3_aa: CASSLEASGGSTDTQYF; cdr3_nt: TGCGCCAGCAGCTTGGAGGCTAGCGGGGGGTCCACAGATACGCAGTATTTT
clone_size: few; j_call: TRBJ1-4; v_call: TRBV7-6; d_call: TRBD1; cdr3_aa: CASSQGATNEKLFF; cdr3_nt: TGTGCCAGCAGCCAGGGGGCAACTAATGAAAAACTGTTTTTT
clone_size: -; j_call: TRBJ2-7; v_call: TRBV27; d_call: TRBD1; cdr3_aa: CASSADRVRYDEQYF; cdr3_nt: TGTGCCAGCAGTGCTGACAGGGTACGGTACGACGAGCAGTACTTC
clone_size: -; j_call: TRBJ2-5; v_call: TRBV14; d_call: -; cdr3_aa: CASSPGDWGRETQYF; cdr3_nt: TGTGCCAGCAGCCCGGGTGATTGGGGCCGGGAGACCCAGTACTTC
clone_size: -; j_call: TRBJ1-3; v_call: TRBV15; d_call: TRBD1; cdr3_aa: CATSRDRDRGNTIYF; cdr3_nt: TGTGCCACCAGCAGAGATAGGGACAGAGGAAACACCATATATTTT
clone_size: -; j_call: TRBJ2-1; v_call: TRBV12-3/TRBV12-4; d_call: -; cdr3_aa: CASSLSMSEQFF; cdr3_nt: TGTGCCAGCAGTTTAAGTATGAGTGAGCAGTTCTTC
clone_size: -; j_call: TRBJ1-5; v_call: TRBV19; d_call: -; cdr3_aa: CASSIDTGQNQPQHF; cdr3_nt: TGTGCCAGTAGTATAGATACAGGACAGAACCAGCCCCAGCATTTT
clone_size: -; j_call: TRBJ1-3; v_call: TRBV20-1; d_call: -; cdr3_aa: CSAGSGNTIYF; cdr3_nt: TGCAGTGCCGGCTCTGGAAACACCATATATTTT
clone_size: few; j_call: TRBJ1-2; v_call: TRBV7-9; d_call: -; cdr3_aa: CASSSGTSCYTF; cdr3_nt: TGTGCCAGCAGCTCGGGGACATCCTGCTACACCTTC
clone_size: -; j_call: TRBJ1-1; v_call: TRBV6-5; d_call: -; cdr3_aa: CASRSQGNEAFF; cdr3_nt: TGTGCCAGCAGATCGCAGGGAAATGAAGCTTTCTTT
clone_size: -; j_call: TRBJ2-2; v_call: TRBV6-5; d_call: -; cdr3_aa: CASRGQLNTGELFF; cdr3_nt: TGTGCCAGCAGAGGACAGCTAAACACCGGGGAGCTGTTTTTT
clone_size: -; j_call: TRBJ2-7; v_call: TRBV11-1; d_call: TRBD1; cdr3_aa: CASQRTGPAYEQYF; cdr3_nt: TGTGCCAGCCAAAGGACAGGTCCAGCCTACGAGCAGTACTTC
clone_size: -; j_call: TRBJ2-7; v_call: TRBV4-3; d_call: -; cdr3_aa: CASSQDAAGTRPEEQYF; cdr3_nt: TGCGCCAGCAGCCAAGATGCGGCCGGGACTCGTCCCGAGGAGCAGTACTTC
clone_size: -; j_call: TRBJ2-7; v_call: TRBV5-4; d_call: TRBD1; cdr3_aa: CASSKTGRKNYEQYF; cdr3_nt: TGTGCCAGCAGCAAGACAGGGAGAAAAAACTACGAGCAGTACTTC
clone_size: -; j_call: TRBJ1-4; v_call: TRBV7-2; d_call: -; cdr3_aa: CASSLLGQKTNEKLFF; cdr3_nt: TGTGCCAGCAGCCTCCTGGGGCAGAAAACGAATGAAAAACTGTTTTTT
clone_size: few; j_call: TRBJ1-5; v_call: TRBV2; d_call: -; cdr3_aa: CASSEQGGSNQPQHF; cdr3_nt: TGTGCCAGCAGTGAACAGGGAGGAAGCAATCAGCCCCAGCATTTT
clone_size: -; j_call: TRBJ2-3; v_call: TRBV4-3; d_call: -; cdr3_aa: CASSQGSRGADTQYF; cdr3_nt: TGCGCCAGCAGCCAAGGTAGCAGGGGGGCAGATACGCAGTATTTT
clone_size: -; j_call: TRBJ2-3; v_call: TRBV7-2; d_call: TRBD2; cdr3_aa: CASRLERGGQRDTQYF; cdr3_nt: TGTGCCAGCAGGTTGGAGCGGGGGGGCCAAAGAGATACGCAGTATTTT
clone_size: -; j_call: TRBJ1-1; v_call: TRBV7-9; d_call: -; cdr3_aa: CASSRDGNTEAFF; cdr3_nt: TGTGCCAGCAGCCGGGATGGGAACACTGAAGCTTTCTTT
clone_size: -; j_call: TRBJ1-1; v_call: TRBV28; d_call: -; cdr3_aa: CASTEVNTEAFF; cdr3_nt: TGTGCCAGCACCGAGGTCAACACTGAAGCTTTCTTT
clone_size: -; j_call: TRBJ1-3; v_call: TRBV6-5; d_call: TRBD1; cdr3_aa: CASSLSGTGPGNTIYF; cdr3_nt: TGTGCCAGCAGTTTATCCGGGACAGGGCCTGGAAACACCATATATTTT
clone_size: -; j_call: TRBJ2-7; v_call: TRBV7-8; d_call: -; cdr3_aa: CASTPMRRGEEQYF; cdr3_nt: TGTGCCAGCACCCCTATGCGCCGGGGAGAAGAGCAGTACTTC
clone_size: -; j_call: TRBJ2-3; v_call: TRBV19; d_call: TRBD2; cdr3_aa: CASSITSSGGVTDTQYF; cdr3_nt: TGTGCCAGTAGTATTACGTCTAGCGGGGGGGTGACAGATACGCAGTATTTT
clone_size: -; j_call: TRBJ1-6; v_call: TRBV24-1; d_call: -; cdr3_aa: CATSDSDRPYNSPLHF; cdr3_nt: TGTGCCACCAGTGACTCTGACAGGCCTTATAATTCACCCCTCCACTTT
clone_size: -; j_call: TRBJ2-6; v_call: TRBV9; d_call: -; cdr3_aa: CASSVSGDGANVLTF; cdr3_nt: TGTGCCAGCAGCGTTTCAGGGGACGGGGCCAACGTCCTGACTTTC
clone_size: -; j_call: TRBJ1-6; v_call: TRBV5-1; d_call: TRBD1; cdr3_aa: CASSPGQGRSPLHF; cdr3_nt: TGCGCCAGCAGCCCCGGACAGGGGCGTTCACCCCTCCACTTT
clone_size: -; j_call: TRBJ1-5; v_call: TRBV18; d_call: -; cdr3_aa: CASSPLGGLNQPQHF; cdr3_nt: TGTGCCAGCTCACCCCTGGGAGGCCTCAATCAGCCCCAGCATTTT
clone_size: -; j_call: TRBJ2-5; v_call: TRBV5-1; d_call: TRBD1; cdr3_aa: CASGPTGGQETQYF; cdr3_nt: TGCGCCAGCGGCCCTACAGGGGGACAAGAGACCCAGTACTTC
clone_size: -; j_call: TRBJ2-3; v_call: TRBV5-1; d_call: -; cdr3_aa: CASSSDLSGVDTQYF; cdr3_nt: TGCGCCAGCAGCTCCGACCTATCCGGGGTAGATACGCAGTATTTT
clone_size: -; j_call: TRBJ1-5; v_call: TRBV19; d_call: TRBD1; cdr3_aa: CASSHLWFRDSPSNQPQHF; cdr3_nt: TGTGCCAGTAGCCATCTCTGGTTCCGGGACAGTCCTAGCAATCAGCCCCAGCATTTT
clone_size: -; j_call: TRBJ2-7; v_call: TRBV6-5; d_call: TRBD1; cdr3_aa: CATRTSGGAYEQYF; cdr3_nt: TGTGCCACCCGCACCTCAGGGGGCGCCTACGAGCAGTACTTC
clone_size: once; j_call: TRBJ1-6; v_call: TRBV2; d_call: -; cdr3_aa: CASSDLGSLGNSPLHF; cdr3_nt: TGTGCCAGCAGTGATCTGGGGAGCTTGGGTAATTCACCCCTCCACTTT
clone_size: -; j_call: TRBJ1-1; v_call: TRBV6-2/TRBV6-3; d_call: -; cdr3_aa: CASSYSRRLAFF; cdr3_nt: TGTGCCAGCAGTTACTCGAGGAGGTTAGCTTTCTTT
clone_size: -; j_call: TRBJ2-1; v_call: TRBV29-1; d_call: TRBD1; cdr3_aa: CSSEAGQGISSYNEQFF; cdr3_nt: TGCAGCTCAGAAGCGGGACAGGGGATTTCCTCCTACAATGAGCAGTTCTTC
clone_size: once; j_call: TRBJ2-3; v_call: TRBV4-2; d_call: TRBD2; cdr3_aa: CASSQEGLGGSDTQYF; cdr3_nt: TGTGCCAGCAGCCAAGAGGGACTAGGGGGGTCAGATACGCAGTATTTT